This entry features one T cell receptor beta chain sequence. Its antigen is not identified. One entry per CDR3 protein, called by TCRdb with MiXCR from the RT-PCR reads. The data hold some 150,000 distinct CDR3 sequences, with roughly 12% observed a single time. This record comes from a study of response to subunit inactivated influenza vaccine. Unmatched junction bases numbered 9, after V lost 3 bases and J lost 4 bases. This CDR3 spans 16 amino acids. Germline lookup yields CDR1 SNHLY and CDR2 FYNNEI. Points from the study as a whole: Authors suggested each seasonal influenza vaccination recruits few new T cells.

The same data also went into a second study, on T cells expressing NK-cell markers. That investigation notes: For TCR beta, cDNA was produced by 5'RACE template switching with UMIs. The TCR beta repertoires were obtained from sorted CD3+CD56+NKG2C+, CD3+CD56+NKG2C- and CD3+CD56-NKG2C+ T cells. In several experiments, an anti-gamma-delta TCR antibody restricted sorting to alpha-beta TCR T cells. The study left the HCMV specificity of expanded NKG2C+ T cell clones unresolved.

The source material was CD8+ T cells sorted from PBMCs, sampled 11 to 12 days after vaccination. The rearrangement uses TRBV2 and TRBJ2-1; TRBD2 aligns across 7 bases. This receptor was taken from a man aged 50-59 years who received an inactivated influenza vaccine. The CDR3 sequence is CASSEGLAGVYNEQFF. The CDR3 DNA follows: TGTGCCAGCAGTGAGGGGTTGGCGGGGGTATACAATGAGCAGTTCTTC.